The next 9 T cell receptor beta chains were all read from a single sample in a study of shared clonotypes between healthy human individuals. Naive-designated CD8 cells lacked CD45RO, were positively enriched for CCR7, and omitted terminally differentiated effector memory CD45RA+ cells. Assay used: immunoSEQ multiplex PCR; TCRdb lists only in-frame clones, some missing. The sample lists around 2,000,000 clones; around 96% were seen once. Sequences were obtained from naive CD8+ T cells sorted from blood. These receptors were taken from a young man in good health.

This chain connects TRBV7-9 to TRBJ2-1; the D is unclear. V was shortened by 0 bases and J by 9 bases, with 6 bases between the two germline ends. The germline CDR1 and CDR2 sequences are SEHNR and FQNEAQ (reference sequence). There are 12 residues in the CDR3. The CDR3 sequence: CASSLARVEQFF. In DNA, the CDR3 is TGTGCCAGCAGCTTAGCGAGAGTTGAGCAGTTCTTC.

This clone has a handful of counts. Other DNA sequences in the same sample also yield this CDR3. The chain carries TRBV30 and TRBJ2-2; D is undetermined. Trimming took off 2 bases at V and 3 bases at J, with 1 base between the two ends. The CDR3 covers 11 residues. Germline CDR1 is GTSNPN and CDR2 is SVGIG (reference sequence). The CDR3 coding sequence is TGTGCCTGGAGTCACACCGGGGAGCTGTTTTTT. Protein: CAWSHTGELFF.

V gene TRBV6-5 combines with J gene TRBJ1-1; no definite D call. The germline gives CDR1 MNHEY, CDR2 SVGAGI. The V end lost 4 bases, the J end lost 8 bases, and 14 bases lay between the germline ends. The CDR3 loop spans 13 amino acids. In DNA, the CDR3 is TGTGCCAGCAGTTTCGCCATCCAAGGGGAAGCTTTCTTT. Its translation is CASSFAIQGEAFF.

V and J are TRBV10-2 and TRBJ2-1, with D perhaps TRBD2 (6 bases). Per the germline V gene, CDR1 is WSHSY and CDR2 is SAAADI. V lost 1 base, J lost 3 bases, and 7 bases lay in between. The CDR3 runs 14 residues. CDR3: CASSEWTIYNEQFF. The DNA for the CDR3 is TGCGCCAGCAGTGAGTGGACTATCTACAATGAGCAGTTCTTC.

This chain connects TRBV30 to TRBJ2-1, with 8 bases aligning to TRBD2. This CDR3 spans 17 amino acids. Germline assignment: CDR1 GTSNPN and CDR2 SVGIG (reference sequence). V lost 0 bases, J lost 7 bases, and 14 bases stayed unmatched. The CDR3 region is CAWSVIWREDAWNEQFF. The CDR3, as DNA: TGTGCCTGGAGTGTGATCTGGCGGGAGGACGCCTGGAATGAGCAGTTCTTC.

The CDR3 DNA sequence: TGTGCCAGCAGCCAAGATGAGGTAGCGTACTCCTACGAGCAGTACTTC. Amino acid sequence: CASSQDEVAYSYEQYF. The V gene is TRBV14, the J gene TRBJ2-7, with D maybe TRBD2 (5 bases). The CDR3 totals 16 residues. The germline CDR1 and CDR2 sequences are SGHDN and FVKESK. The V and J ends lost 0 bases and 0 bases respectively, with 12 bases between them.

The J gene is TRBJ2-5, the V gene TRBV27, with a weak D call TRBD2 (6 bases). Trimming stripped 5 bases from V and 5 bases from J, with 6 bases between. CDR1 and CDR2 (germline): MNHEY, SMNVEV (reference sequence). The CDR3 loop spans 11 amino acids. The CDR3 protein is CASSGGETQYF. CDR3 DNA: TGTGCCAGCAGTGGGGGGGAGACCCAGTACTTC.

This sequence joins TRBV27 and TRBJ2-5, with 10 bases matching TRBD2. Germline V gene data show CDR1 as MNHEY and CDR2 as SMNVEV (reference sequence). The CDR3 spans 17 residues. This chain's CDR3 is CAHFLAGEPPPQETQYF. The CDR3 region has the DNA TGTGCTCACTTTCTAGCGGGAGAACCCCCCCCACAAGAGACCCAGTACTTC.

The chain links TRBV7-2 to TRBJ2-7; 10 bases align to TRBD1. CDR3 size: 18 residues. Germline CDR1 SGHTA, CDR2 FQGNSA. Germline trimming cut 5 bases from V and 1 base from J; bases unmatched to any gene: 14. As DNA, the CDR3 is TGTGCCAGCAGCCCCTACCCCGAGGGACAGGGGCCTTCCTACGAGCAGTACTTC. Amino acid sequence: CASSPYPEGQGPSYEQYF.